This TCR beta chain was captured in a study of radiotherapy plus CTLA-4 blockade in lung cancer. About the research overall: Of the patients, more than 15% showed objective responses and roughly 30% attained disease control.

On this clone itself: Its target is unknown.

It was focal radiation plus CTLA-4 blockade with ipilimumab that patients with chemo-refractory metastatic non-small-cell lung cancer received. TCRdb's table, derived via immunoSEQ multiplex PCR, lists solely in-frame clones and lacks some. The sample consists of tens of thousands of clones, less than 80% of them appearing once. The CDR3 consists of 13 residues. Trimming left V 7 bases short and J 3 bases short, with 16 bases between. From germline, CDR1 is SQVTM and CDR2 ANQGSEA. General study results and limits: Radiotherapy was combined with ipilimumab, and tumor-derived TCR clones then expanded in blood. In blood, early T cell clone dynamics reportedly predicted response best, together with interferon-beta.

The chain is built from TRBV29-1 and TRBJ2-7; D is perhaps TRBD1 (6 bases). The starting material was peripheral blood, obtained from a patient treated with radiotherapy plus ipilimumab. This TCR derives from a human donor with non-small cell lung cancer who had a complete response to radiotherapy plus ipilimumab. The CDR3, as DNA: TGCAGCGGGTCCGTGGGACACTACTACGAGCAGTACTTC. Protein sequence: CSGSVGHYYEQYF.